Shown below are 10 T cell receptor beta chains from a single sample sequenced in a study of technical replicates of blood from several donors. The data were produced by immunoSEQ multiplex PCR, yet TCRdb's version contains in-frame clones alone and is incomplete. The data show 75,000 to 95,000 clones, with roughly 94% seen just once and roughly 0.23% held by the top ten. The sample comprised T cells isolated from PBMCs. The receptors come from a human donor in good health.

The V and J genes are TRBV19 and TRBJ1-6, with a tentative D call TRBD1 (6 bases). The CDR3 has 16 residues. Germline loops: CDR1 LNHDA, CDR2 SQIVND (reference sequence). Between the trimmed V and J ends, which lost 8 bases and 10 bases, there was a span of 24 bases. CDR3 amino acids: CASPPQPQGAESPLHF. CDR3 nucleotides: TGTGCCAGTCCTCCCCAGCCACAGGGCGCCGAGTCACCCCTCCACTTT. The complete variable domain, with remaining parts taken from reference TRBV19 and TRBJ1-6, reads DGGITQSPKYLFRKEGQNVTLSCEQNLNHDAMYWYRQDPGQGLRLIYYSQIVNDFQKGDIAEGYSVSREKKESFPLTVTSAQKNPTAFYLCASPPQPQGAESPLHFGNGTRLTVT.

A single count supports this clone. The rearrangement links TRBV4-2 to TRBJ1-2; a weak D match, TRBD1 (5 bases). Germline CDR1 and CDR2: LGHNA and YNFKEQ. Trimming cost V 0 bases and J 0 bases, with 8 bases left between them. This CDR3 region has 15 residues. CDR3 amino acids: CASSQDDSANYGYTF. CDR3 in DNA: TGTGCCAGCAGCCAAGATGACAGTGCTAACTATGGCTACACCTTC.

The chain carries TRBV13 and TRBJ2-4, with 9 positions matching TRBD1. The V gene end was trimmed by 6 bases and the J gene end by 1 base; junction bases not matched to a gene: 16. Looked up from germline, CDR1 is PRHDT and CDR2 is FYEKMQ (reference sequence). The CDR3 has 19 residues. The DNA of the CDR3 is TGTGCCAGCAGAGGACAGGGGAACCTAGGGCAGCCGGCCAAAAACATTCAGTACTTC. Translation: CASRGQGNLGQPAKNIQYF. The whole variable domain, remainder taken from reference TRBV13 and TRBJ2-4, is AAGVIQSPRHLIKEKRETATLKCYPIPRHDTVYWYQQGPGQDPQFLISFYEKMQSDKGSIPDRFSAQQFSDYHSELNMSSLELGDSALYFCASRGQGNLGQPAKNIQYFGAGTRLSVL.

The CDR3 loop is CASSLGPTNYEQYF. The CDR3 bases are TGTGCCAGCAGCTTGGGGCCGACAAACTACGAGCAGTACTTC. V is TRBV5-8 and J is TRBJ2-7; D gene unclear. The CDR3 covers 14 residues. The ends were cut back, 0 bases at V and 3 bases at J, with 10 bases in the middle. Looked up from germline, CDR1 is SGHTS and CDR2 is YDEGEE.

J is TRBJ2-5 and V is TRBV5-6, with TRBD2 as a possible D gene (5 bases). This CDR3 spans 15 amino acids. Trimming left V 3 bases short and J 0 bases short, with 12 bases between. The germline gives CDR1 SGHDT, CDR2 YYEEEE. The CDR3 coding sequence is TGTGCCAGCAGCTCCGTGGCCGGGGACCAAGAGACCCAGTACTTC. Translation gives CASSSVAGDQETQYF.

CDR3 DNA: TGTGCCAGCAGCTCGCCGGCTGGGGCCAACGTCCTGACTTTC. Translated, it gives CASSSPAGANVLTF. The V and J genes are TRBV5-4 and TRBJ2-6; D is ambiguous. Germline-derived CDR1 and CDR2 are SGHNT and YYREEE (reference sequence). The CDR3 consists of 14 residues. V was pared by 3 bases and J by 2 bases, with 6 bases between.

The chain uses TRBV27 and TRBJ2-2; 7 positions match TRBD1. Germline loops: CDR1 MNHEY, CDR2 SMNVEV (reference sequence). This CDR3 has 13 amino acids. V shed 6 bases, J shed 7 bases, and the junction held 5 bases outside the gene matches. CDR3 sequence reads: CASRKGGSGELFF. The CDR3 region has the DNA TGTGCCAGCAGAAAAGGGGGCAGCGGGGAGCTGTTTTTT.

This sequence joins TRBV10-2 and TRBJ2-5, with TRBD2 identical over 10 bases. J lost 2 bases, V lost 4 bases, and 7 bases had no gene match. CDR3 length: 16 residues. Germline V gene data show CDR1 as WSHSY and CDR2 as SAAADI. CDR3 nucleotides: TGCGCCAGCAGTGGAATTGAGGGACTAGCGCAAGAGACCCAGTACTTC. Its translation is CASSGIEGLAQETQYF.

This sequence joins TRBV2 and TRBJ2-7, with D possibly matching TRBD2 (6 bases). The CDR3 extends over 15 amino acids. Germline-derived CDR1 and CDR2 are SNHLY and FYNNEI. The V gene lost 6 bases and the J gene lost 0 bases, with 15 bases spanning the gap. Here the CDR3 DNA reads TGTGCCAGCAGGGAAAGGGGACTCGGCTCCTACGAGCAGTACTTC. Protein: CASRERGLGSYEQYF.

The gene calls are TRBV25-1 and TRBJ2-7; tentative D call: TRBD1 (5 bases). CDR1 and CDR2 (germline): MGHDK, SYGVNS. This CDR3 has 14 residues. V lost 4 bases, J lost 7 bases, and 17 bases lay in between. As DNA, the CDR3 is TGTGCCAGCAGTGGCCCCCAGGGCCGGTGGGAGCAGTACTTC. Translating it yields CASSGPQGRWEQYF.